This entry concerns a single T cell receptor beta chain. Its antigen is currently not known. No much larger clone is present one base from it, and per-base qualities are unavailable. The data originate from a study of T cell responses to AZD1222 COVID-19 vaccine listed by TCRdb under 2021. Regarding the complete study: AZD1222 recipients whose second dose came at about 4 weeks and those whose second dose came at about 12 weeks were combined into one group, since spike-specific TCR depth and breadth did not differ between the two schedules. A total of roughly 240 trial participants underwent TCR sequencing, of whom nearly 210 received two doses of AZD1222 and 26 received two doses of the MenACWY control vaccine. Enrollment into the trials was organized by age into subgroups of 18-55, 56-69 and 70-plus years, and those subgroups contained approximately 150, 30 and 60 TCR-sequenced participants, respectively. Paper-wide results and their limitations: Conclusions about previously exposed vaccinees are limited because only six or seven AZD1222 recipients were SARS-CoV-2 seropositive at baseline. Most participants were white British and females outnumbered males, and the authors suggested that clonal diversity may have been underestimated. No day 14 peak-response samples were available, so repertoires were characterized only after the peak T cell response. Spike-specific TCR breadth and depth rose significantly after two AZD1222 doses compared with day 0 and with MenACWY recipients. Nearly half of unique spike-specific TCRs reportedly recognized epitopes outside regions mutated in the B.1.351 and B.1.1.7 variants. The whole spike protein was spanned by vaccine-associated CD4 TCRs, and dominant responses were seen in regions 160-218 and 743-854. In the small 56-69-year group, the increase in depth fell short of significance, most likely because of low power.

The CDR3 regions of human TCRbeta chains were analyzed by immunosequencing. The authors' analysis ran thus. TCRs in the repertoires were matched against a reference library of SARS-CoV-2-specific TCRs that had been generated with the MIRA antigen-specificity platform. Breadth was defined as the fraction of unique TCRs that were SARS-CoV-2-associated. Depth was defined as the fraction of total T cells that were SARS-CoV-2-associated. Using the MIRA data, each spike-specific TCR was mapped to the spike region that the TCR reacts to and placed in a CD4 or CD8 class. Log10-transformed breadth and depth values were compared by one-way ANOVA with Sidak's multiple comparisons tests. This is the immuneACCESS table as TCRdb keeps it, with only in-frame sequences that have V and J called. A part of the clones is gone; compared with another copy, unresolved V genes explain less than half, and the rest is unexplained. V and J calls plus clone size are reproduced from that table; the DNA served to infer D and trimming. The sample table holds 140,000 to 150,000 clones, of which about 94% were seen once. The top ten clonotypes cover 5.1% of the sample.

What the time point label conveys for this sample: baseline before first vaccination. Vaccinee samples were obtained from the UK trials COV001 and COV002, which included a single-blind randomized controlled phase 2/3 trial of AZD1222 (ChAdOx1 nCoV-19) in healthy adults. For TCRbeta chain sequencing, PBMC samples were collected from trial participants at day 0 and at day 28 after the second dose. The germline V gene (reference sequence) gives CDR1 as MNHNY and CDR2 as SVGAGI. The germline ends are 19 bases apart after V is trimmed by 6 bases and J by 10 bases. CDR3 length: 15 amino acids, cysteine to phenylalanine. The kept DNA is CDR3 alone, 45 bases in frame from the first base.

Sequenced material: peripheral blood, taken on day 0 of AZD1222 vaccination. The source of this sequence is an adult in good health. The rearrangement joined TRBV6-6 to TRBJ1-6; the D gene identity is not certain. The CDR3 is CASRGSYVPDSPLHF. The DNA sequence is TGTGCCAGCAGGGGATCTTATGTCCCCGACTCACCCCTCCACTTT.